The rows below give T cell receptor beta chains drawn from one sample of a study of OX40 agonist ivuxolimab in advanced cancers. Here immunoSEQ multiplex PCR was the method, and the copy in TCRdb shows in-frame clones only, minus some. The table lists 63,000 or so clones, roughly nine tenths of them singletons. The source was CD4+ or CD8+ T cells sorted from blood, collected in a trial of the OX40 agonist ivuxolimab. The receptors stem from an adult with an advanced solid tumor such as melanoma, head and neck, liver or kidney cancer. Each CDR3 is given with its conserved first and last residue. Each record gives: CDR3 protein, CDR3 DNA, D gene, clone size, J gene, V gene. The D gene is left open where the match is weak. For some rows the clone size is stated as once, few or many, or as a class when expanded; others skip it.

CASSTAGTGVPGELFF,TGTGCCAGCAGCACAGCCGGGACCGGGGTGCCTGGGGAGCTGTTTTTT,.,.,TRBJ2-2,TRBV5-4
CASSVSYHGQEAFF,TGTGCCAGCAGCGTTAGCTACCACGGACAGGAAGCTTTCTTT,.,medium-sized,TRBJ1-1,TRBV9
CASRGVTLGATPYQPQHF,TGTGCCAGTAGGGGAGTTACGTTGGGCGCCACACCGTATCAGCCCCAGCATTTT,.,.,TRBJ1-5,TRBV19
CASSMSEEQYF,TGTGCCAGTAGTATGAGCGAGGAGCAGTACTTC,.,.,TRBJ2-7,TRBV19
CASSLGQEFLAKNIQYF,TGCGCCAGCAGCTTAGGACAGGAGTTCCTAGCCAAAAACATTCAGTACTTC,TRBD1,.,TRBJ2-4,TRBV5-1
CASSQDRGPYNEQFF,TGCGCCAGCAGTCAAGACAGGGGGCCTTACAATGAGCAGTTCTTC,TRBD1,.,TRBJ2-1,TRBV4-3
CASSTGQANTEAFF,TGTGCCAGCAGCACCGGACAGGCGAACACTGAAGCTTTCTTT,TRBD1,.,TRBJ1-1,TRBV7-9
CASIALEGDRETHPYGYTF,TGTGCCAGTATCGCCCTTGAGGGAGACAGAGAGACCCACCCCTATGGCTACACCTTC,.,.,TRBJ1-2,TRBV19
CASSLIPLAYNEQFF,TGTGCCAGCAGTTTAATCCCCCTCGCTTACAATGAGCAGTTCTTC,.,.,TRBJ2-1,TRBV27
CASSSLGNRQSSPLHF,TGTGCCAGCAGCTCCCTGGGGAACAGGCAATCTTCACCCCTCCACTTT,.,.,TRBJ1-6,TRBV7-2
CATSRREGFNYGYTF,TGTGCCACCAGCCGGCGGGAAGGGTTTAACTATGGCTACACCTTC,.,.,TRBJ1-2,TRBV15
CASSVGSHTGELFF,TGTGCCAGCAGCGTAGGCTCCCACACCGGGGAGCTGTTTTTT,.,.,TRBJ2-2,TRBV9
CASSFLGLGDTQYF,TGTGCCAGCAGTTTCCTTGGTCTTGGAGATACGCAGTATTTT,.,.,TRBJ2-3,TRBV27
CASSLKGSYEQYF,TGTGCCAGCAGTTTAAAGGGCTCCTACGAGCAGTACTTC,.,.,TRBJ2-7,TRBV27
CASSDAGVLYNEQFF,TGTGCCAGCAGTGATGCGGGGGTTCTCTACAATGAGCAGTTCTTC,TRBD2,.,TRBJ2-1,TRBV2
CASSSDTGTASYEQYF,TGTGCCAGCAGCTCGGACACCGGGACAGCATCCTACGAGCAGTACTTC,TRBD1,.,TRBJ2-7,TRBV7-8
CASSQVLAVAASYEQYF,TGCGCCAGCAGCCAAGTTCTAGCGGTTGCCGCGTCCTACGAGCAGTACTTC,TRBD2,.,TRBJ2-7,TRBV4-1
CASSQAPSGGNEQFF,TGCGCCAGCAGCCAAGCGCCTAGCGGGGGCAATGAGCAGTTCTTC,TRBD2,.,TRBJ2-1,TRBV4-1
CASSSPNSGTGPYNEQFF,TGTGCCAGTAGTAGCCCCAACTCCGGGACAGGCCCCTACAATGAGCAGTTCTTC,TRBD1,.,TRBJ2-1,TRBV19
CASSRGLGGETQYF,TGTGCCAGCAGCCGAGGATTAGGCGGCGAGACCCAGTACTTC,.,.,TRBJ2-5,TRBV7-8
CASSQDPQRDLTDTQYF,TGCGCCAGCAGCCAAGATCCCCAGCGGGATCTCACAGATACGCAGTATTTT,TRBD2,.,TRBJ2-3,TRBV4-1
CASSQVGGGRTDTQYF,TGCGCCAGCAGCCAAGTGGGGGGGGGACGCACAGATACGCAGTATTTT,TRBD2,once,TRBJ2-3,TRBV4-1
CASHEVTGELFF,TGTGCCAGCCACGAGGTCACCGGGGAGCTGTTTTTT,.,.,TRBJ2-2,TRBV4-2
CASSLAGDQGKSGYTF,TGCGCCAGCAGCTTGGCCGGGGATCAGGGCAAGTCAGGCTACACCTTC,.,.,TRBJ1-2,TRBV5-1
CASSELAGADEQYF,TGTGCCAGCAGTGAATTAGCGGGAGCAGACGAGCAGTACTTC,TRBD2,.,TRBJ2-7,TRBV6-1
CAISTSGPTYNEQFF,TGTGCCATCAGTACTAGCGGACCAACCTACAATGAGCAGTTCTTC,TRBD2,.,TRBJ2-1,TRBV10-3
CASSVGQRIYNEQFF,TGTGCCAGCAGCGTAGGCCAGCGGATCTACAATGAGCAGTTCTTC,.,.,TRBJ2-1,TRBV9
CASSQHQGSYEQYF,TGCGCCAGCAGCCAACATCAGGGATCCTACGAGCAGTACTTC,.,.,TRBJ2-7,TRBV4-3
CSVEARGLAGGWTDTQYF,TGCAGCGTTGAGGCCCGGGGACTAGCGGGGGGGTGGACAGATACGCAGTATTTT,TRBD2,.,TRBJ2-3,TRBV29-1
CASTYGKSTDTQYF,TGTGCCAGCACCTACGGGAAGAGCACAGATACGCAGTATTTT,.,.,TRBJ2-3,TRBV6-5
CASTPKGVIGYGYTF,TGTGCCAGCACCCCTAAAGGGGTAATAGGGTATGGCTACACCTTC,.,medium-sized,TRBJ1-2,TRBV7-9
CASSQLSGGGEQFF,TGCGCCAGCAGCCAACTCTCGGGGGGTGGTGAGCAGTTCTTC,TRBD2,once,TRBJ2-1,TRBV4-1
CATAGHSSNQPQHF,TGTGCCACCGCGGGACACTCTAGCAATCAGCCCCAGCATTTT,.,.,TRBJ1-5,TRBV15
CASSQVSLDGYTF,TGCGCCAGCAGCCAAGTAAGCCTAGATGGCTACACCTTC,.,.,TRBJ1-2,TRBV4-1
CASRSGGWQETQYF,TGCGCCAGCAGGTCGGGGGGTTGGCAAGAGACCCAGTACTTC,TRBD2,.,TRBJ2-5,TRBV4-1
CASSQDTQGGIYGYTF,TGCGCCAGCAGCCAAGATACCCAGGGGGGTATTTATGGCTACACCTTC,TRBD1,few,TRBJ1-2,TRBV4-1
CASSDSGFGYTF,TGTGCCAGCAGTGACTCGGGATTCGGCTACACCTTC,.,.,TRBJ1-2,TRBV6-4
CASSQIAGVTGELFF,TGCGCCAGCAGCCAAATAGCGGGGGTAACCGGGGAGCTGTTTTTT,TRBD2,once,TRBJ2-2,TRBV4-1
CASSPRQGESTDTQYF,TGTGCCAGCAGCCCTAGACAGGGGGAGAGCACAGATACGCAGTATTTT,TRBD1,.,TRBJ2-3,TRBV7-9
CSVEGAGEQYEQYF,TGCAGCGTTGAAGGTGCAGGGGAGCAATACGAGCAGTACTTC,.,.,TRBJ2-7,TRBV29-1
CASSLWGRSFFPSYNEQFF,TGTGCCAGCAGTTTATGGGGCCGATCTTTTTTTCCCTCCTACAATGAGCAGTTCTTC,.,.,TRBJ2-1,TRBV28
CASSGTGISEAFF,TGCGCCAGCAGCGGAACAGGGATTAGTGAAGCTTTCTTT,.,once,TRBJ1-1,TRBV5-1
CASSLFAGGTRDTQYF,TGTGCCAGCAGTTTATTTGCGGGAGGTACGAGAGATACGCAGTATTTT,TRBD2,.,TRBJ2-3,TRBV28
CASSPSGEQYF,TGTGCCAGCAGCCCCAGTGGTGAGCAGTACTTC,.,once,TRBJ2-7,TRBV28
CASSLGVGVGYEQYF,TGTGCCAGCAGCTTAGGGGTAGGGGTCGGCTACGAGCAGTACTTC,.,.,TRBJ2-7,TRBV11-2